The 20 T cell receptor beta chains listed next were all sequenced from one sample in a study of PD-1 blockade in classical Hodgkin lymphoma. Method: immunoSEQ multiplex PCR; TCRdb's copy keeps in-frame clones and lacks some. The profile shows about 58,000 clones, roughly 90% of them singletons. Following autologous stem cell transplantation, relapse occurred in every patient, and exposure to brentuximab vedotin varied. Sequenced material: peripheral blood mononuclear cells (PBMCs), taken before the second cycle of nivolumab. The receptors stem from a human donor with classical Hodgkin lymphoma.

The chain's CDR3 is CASSWDTNYGYTF. CDR3 in DNA: TGTGCCAGCAGCTGGGACACGAACTATGGCTACACCTTC. The genes are TRBV7-9 and TRBJ1-2; a possible D gene is TRBD1 (6 bases). V gave up 4 bases and J gave up 2 bases, with 8 bases separating them. This CDR3 contains 13 residues. The germline gives CDR1 SEHNR, CDR2 FQNEAQ (reference sequence). The complete variable domain, with remaining parts taken from reference TRBV7-9 and TRBJ1-2, reads DTGVSQNPRHKITKRGQNVTFRCDPISEHNRLYWYRQTLGQGPEFLTYFQNEAQLEKSRLLSDRFSAERPKGSFSTLEIQRTEQGDSAMYLCASSWDTNYGYTFGSGTRLTVV.

This clone was seen only a few times. The gene calls are TRBV2 and TRBJ2-3; D tentatively fits TRBD1 or TRBD2 (5 bases each). Trimming left V 8 bases short and J 6 bases short, with 15 bases between. This CDR3 region has 13 residues. The germline V gene has CDR1 SNHLY and CDR2 FYNNEI. The CDR3, as DNA: TGTGCCAGCGGGGGTAGGGGTTACGATACGCAGTATTTT. Its translation is CASGGRGYDTQYF.

This chain connects TRBV6-6 to TRBJ1-2; D ambiguous. The V and J ends lost 4 bases and 4 bases respectively, with 10 bases between them. Per the germline V gene, CDR1 is MNHNY and CDR2 is SVGAGI (reference sequence). CDR3 size: 13 residues. The CDR3 sequence: CASSSREIYGYTF. CDR3 in DNA: TGTGCCAGCAGTTCCCGGGAAATCTATGGCTACACCTTC.

The rearrangement uses TRBV10-3 and TRBJ1-1; perhaps TRBD1 as D (5 bases). This CDR3 is 15 amino acids long. The V and J ends lost 3 bases and 0 bases respectively, with 11 bases between them. Germline lookup yields CDR1 ENHRY and CDR2 SYGVKD. CDR3: CAISDRTGLNTEAFF. The CDR3 DNA sequence: TGTGCCATCAGTGACCGAACAGGCTTGAACACTGAAGCTTTCTTT.

The chain is built from TRBV25-1 and TRBJ2-5; D might be TRBD2 (7 bases). The CDR3 length is 15 residues. Trimming cost V 7 bases and J 5 bases, with 20 bases left between them. Germline CDR1 reads MGHDK; CDR2 reads SYGVNS. In nucleotides, the CDR3 is TGTGCCAGCAACCCTACCGGGGGGCCATGGGAGACCCAGTACTTC. It is translated as CASNPTGGPWETQYF.

V gene TRBV27 combines with J gene TRBJ2-2; no firm D call. This CDR3 has 13 amino acids. The germline gives CDR1 MNHEY, CDR2 SMNVEV (reference sequence). Trimming left V 8 bases short and J 2 bases short, with 9 bases between. The CDR3 DNA follows: TGTGCCAGCTTTGCAGAAAACACCGGGGAGCTGTTTTTT. It encodes CASFAENTGELFF.

The rearrangement joins TRBV11-3 to TRBJ2-2; D is uncertain. Looked up from germline, CDR1 is SGHNT and CDR2 is YENEEA. The CDR3 extends over 15 amino acids. Trimming removed 2 bases from V and 3 bases from J, with 10 bases in between. The CDR3 reads CASSLSVWHTGELFF. The CDR3 coding sequence is TGTGCCAGCAGCTTAAGTGTCTGGCACACCGGGGAGCTGTTTTTT.

The chain recombines TRBV11-3 with TRBJ2-1; D not resolved. The CDR3 totals 15 residues. The V gene's germline CDR1 is SGHNT and CDR2 YENEEA. Trimming left V 0 bases short and J 0 bases short, with 6 bases between. The chain's CDR3 is CASSLDGSSYNEQFF. DNA of the CDR3: TGTGCCAGCAGCTTAGATGGAAGCTCCTACAATGAGCAGTTCTTC.

The DNA of the CDR3 is TGTGCCAGCAGCTTACTTGTTGAGCAGTTCTTC. It specifies CASSLLVEQFF. The genes are TRBV5-4 and TRBJ2-1; D uncertain. The V end lost 2 bases, the J end lost 9 bases, and 6 bases lay between the germline ends. In germline, CDR1 is SGHNT, CDR2 YYREEE (reference sequence). CDR3 length: 11 amino acids.

The chain's CDR3 is CASSVVSRAHTGELFF. In DNA form, the CDR3 reads TGTGCCAGCAGCGTAGTCTCCAGGGCACACACCGGGGAGCTGTTTTTT. The J gene is TRBJ2-2, the V gene TRBV9, with a weak D call TRBD1 (5 bases). In germline, CDR1 is SGDLS, CDR2 YYNGEE. Trimming removed 0 bases at V and 3 bases at J, with 12 bases between. The CDR3 is 16 amino acids.

The chain employs TRBV27 and TRBJ2-7; D unclear. Germline assignment: CDR1 MNHEY and CDR2 SMNVEV (reference sequence). This CDR3 region has 13 residues. The V and J ends lost 0 bases and 7 bases respectively, with 10 bases between them. The CDR3 sequence is CASSLSGPIEQYF. The CDR3 DNA sequence: TGTGCCAGCAGTTTATCGGGTCCGATTGAGCAGTACTTC.

The chain employs TRBV5-4 and TRBJ2-7, with 8 bases fitting TRBD1. The CDR3 has 14 residues. Germline CDR1 and CDR2: SGHNT and YYREEE (reference sequence). V gave up 0 bases and J gave up 3 bases; unmatched junction bases: 2. The CDR3 here is CASSLETGGYEQYF. CDR3 DNA: TGTGCCAGCAGCTTGGAAACAGGGGGCTACGAGCAGTACTTC.

The chain uses TRBV7-9 and TRBJ2-7, with a weak D call TRBD1 (8 bases). The V end was cut by 5 bases, the J end by 2 bases, with 19 bases between. The V gene's germline CDR1 is SEHNR and CDR2 FQNEAQ (reference sequence). The CDR3 has 16 residues. The CDR3 nucleotides are TGTGCCAGCAGCCCCCCCGCACAGGGGGGGCCCTACGAGCAGTACTTC. This encodes CASSPPAQGGPYEQYF.

V gene TRBV28 combines with J gene TRBJ1-2; TRBD1 aligns across 10 bases. Per germline, CDR1 MDHEN and CDR2 SYDVKM. V was pared by 1 base and J by 8 bases, with 7 bases of the junction left unmatched. The CDR3 has 15 amino acids. The CDR3 coding sequence is TGTGCCAGCAGTTTATTTGGCGGACAGGGGGAAGGCTACACCTTC. It codes for CASSLFGGQGEGYTF.

The chain has TRBV7-8 and TRBJ1-1; unclear D gene. V was shortened by 5 bases and J by 11 bases, with 15 bases between the two germline ends. CDR1 and CDR2 from the germline V gene are SGHVS and FQNEAQ. CDR3 length: 12 amino acids. The CDR3 sequence is CASSQFLRAAFF. The CDR3, as DNA: TGTGCCAGCAGCCAATTTCTAAGGGCGGCTTTCTTT.

The chain carries TRBV6-5 and TRBJ1-2; no firm D call. V shed 5 bases and J shed 4 bases, with 14 bases lying between them. The CDR3 contains 14 residues. Germline V CDR1 and CDR2: MNHEY, SVGAGI. CDR3 in DNA: TGTGCCAGCAGTACTCAGGCGGGAACCTATGGCTACACCTTC. It is translated as CASSTQAGTYGYTF.

V usage is TRBV4-1 and J usage is TRBJ2-1; 7 bases line up with TRBD2. J gave up 4 bases and V 0 bases, and 9 bases lay outside the gene matches. The CDR3 is made up of 17 amino acids. Germline CDR1 is MGHRA and CDR2 is YSYEKL. The CDR3 here is CASSQERDYGAYNEQFF. In nucleotides, the CDR3 is TGCGCCAGCAGCCAAGAAAGGGACTACGGGGCTTACAATGAGCAGTTCTTC.

V usage is TRBV19 and J usage is TRBJ1-5; D is undetermined. Per the germline V gene, CDR1 is LNHDA and CDR2 is SQIVND (reference sequence). Trimming took off 7 bases at V and 5 bases at J, with 9 bases between the two ends. The CDR3 runs 12 residues. The CDR3 protein is CASTTNHQPQHF. In nucleotides, the CDR3 is TGTGCCAGTACAACAAACCATCAGCCCCAGCATTTT.

The chain carries TRBV5-4 and TRBJ1-3; D is perhaps TRBD1 (5 bases). The ends were cut back, 1 base at V and 0 bases at J, with 14 bases in the middle. This CDR3 region has 17 residues. The germline V gene encodes CDR1 SGHNT and CDR2 YYREEE (reference sequence). The CDR3, as DNA: TGTGCCAGCAGCTTGAGCATAAGGGGTAGCTCTGGAAACACCATATATTTT. Translation gives CASSLSIRGSSGNTIYF.

The chain uses TRBV7-7 and TRBJ2-7; D possibly corresponds to TRBD2 (7 bases). The germline V and J ends were trimmed by 5 bases and 7 bases, with 12 bases remaining between them. Germline CDR1 reads SSHAT; CDR2 reads FNYEAQ (reference sequence). The CDR3 spans 12 residues. CDR3 in DNA: TGTGCCAGCAGCCCAGAGGGGGGGGAGCAGTACTTC. This encodes CASSPEGGEQYF. Full variable domain (remainder filled in from reference TRBV7-7 and TRBJ2-7): GAGVSQSPRYKVTKRGQDVTLRCDPISSHATLYWYQQALGQGPEFLTYFNYEAQPDKSGLPSDRFSAERPEGSISTLTIQRTEQRDSAMYRCASSPEGGEQYFGPGTRLTVT.